These T cell receptor beta chains were read from a single sample in a study of blood T cells in healthy people across ages. TCRdb re-called the 5' RACE reads with MiXCR, one entry per CDR3 protein. The table has 350,000 to 450,000 distinct CDR3 sequences, about half seen once. The source material was blood. These receptors were collected from a man aged 55 to 70 in good health. The CDR3 runs from the conserved cysteine through the conserved F or W. A D gene is named only where the DNA matches it firmly. The listing skips clone size in some rows; elsewhere it reads once, few, many or a size class.

clone_size	j_call	d_call	v_call	cdr3_nt	cdr3_aa
NA	TRBJ2-3	TRBD2	TRBV7-8	TGTGCCAGCAGCCAACTTAGCGGGCGTATCACAGATACGCAGTATTTT	CASSQLSGRITDTQYF
NA	TRBJ2-6	NA	TRBV12-3/TRBV12-4	TGTGCCAGCAGCCCTGAGGGTCTTATCTCTGGGGCCAACGTCCTGACTTTC	CASSPEGLISGANVLTF
NA	TRBJ1-1	NA	TRBV20-1	TGCAGTGCTAGGGGACCCCTGAACACTGAAGCTTTCTTT	CSARGPLNTEAFF
few	TRBJ2-7	NA	TRBV5-1	TGCGCCAGCAGCTTGGCCGGGATTGGTGAGCAGTACTTC	CASSLAGIGEQYF
few	TRBJ2-1	TRBD2	TRBV20-1	TGCAGTGCTAGTAGGGCTAGCGGGAGTTACAATGAGCAGTTCTTC	CSASRASGSYNEQFF
NA	TRBJ2-3	TRBD1	TRBV10-3	TGTGCCATCAGTGCGGCAGGGGGCGCCGCAGATACGCAGTATTTT	CAISAAGGAADTQYF
NA	TRBJ2-7	NA	TRBV6-1	TGTGCCAGCAGTGAATCCCGCCCAGGTACCTACGAGCAGTACTTC	CASSESRPGTYEQYF
NA	TRBJ1-2	NA	TRBV7-9	TGTGCCAGCAGCCCCATGCGGGTGCATGGCTACACCTTC	CASSPMRVHGYTF
NA	TRBJ2-3	NA	TRBV28	TGTGCCAACAGTTTCCAGCCTAGCGGCACAGATACGCAGTATTTT	CANSFQPSGTDTQYF
NA	TRBJ2-2	TRBD2	TRBV5-1	TGCGCCAGCAGCTCAAGCGGGGTGAACACCGGGGAGCTGTTTTTT	CASSSSGVNTGELFF
NA	TRBJ2-7	NA	TRBV28	TGTGCCAGCCTCCATGGGACAAACTCAGGCGAGCAGTACTTC	CASLHGTNSGEQYF
NA	TRBJ2-4	NA	TRBV4-1	TGCGCCAGCAGCCAATTCCAGGTTATTAAAAACATTCAGTACTTC	CASSQFQVIKNIQYF
NA	TRBJ2-3	NA	TRBV30	TGTGCCTGGAGTCGGGCAGATACGCAGTATTTT	CAWSRADTQYF
NA	TRBJ2-7	NA	TRBV2	TGTGCCAGCATAGGGGTCGCTCCCTACGAGCAGTACTTC	CASIGVAPYEQYF
NA	TRBJ1-4	NA	TRBV7-2	TGTGCCAGCAGCCCCCGGGCCGCAACTAATGAAAAACTGTTTTTT	CASSPRAATNEKLFF
NA	TRBJ2-7	NA	TRBV20-1	TGCAGTGCCCAGAAGCCCCCTCTTTTGGACGAGCAGTACTTC	CSAQKPPLLDEQYF
NA	TRBJ2-6	NA	TRBV20-1	TGCAGTGCTAGAGACTCAGGGGCAGGAGGGGCCAACGTCCTGACTTTC	CSARDSGAGGANVLTF
NA	TRBJ2-3	NA	TRBV20-1	TGCGGTGCTAGAGCCACAGATACGCAGTATTTT	CGARATDTQYF
NA	TRBJ2-7	TRBD1	TRBV20-1	TGCAGTGCTAGAGACTCCGGGACAGGGAACTACGAGCAGTACTTC	CSARDSGTGNYEQYF
NA	TRBJ2-5	NA	TRBV6-2/TRBV6-3	TGTGCCTGCAGTTACGGGCGGACCCAAGAGACCCAGTACTTC	CACSYGRTQETQYF
NA	TRBJ2-1	NA	TRBV28	TGTGCCAGCAGTCCCACTGTTCGGGGGAAGTACAATGAGCAGTTCTTC	CASSPTVRGKYNEQFF
NA	TRBJ2-1	NA	TRBV14	TGTGCCAGCAGCCAGCGGCACAGGGTAGGATACAATGAGCAGTTCTTC	CASSQRHRVGYNEQFF
NA	TRBJ2-1	NA	TRBV7-2	TGTGCCAGCTCCCGAGGGCAGCGGGTACAGCAGTTCTTC	CASSRGQRVQQFF
few	TRBJ1-2	TRBD1	TRBV20-1	TGCAGTGCGCCACAGGGGACTAACTATGGCTACACCTTC	CSAPQGTNYGYTF
few	TRBJ2-5	TRBD1	TRBV7-6	TGTGCCAGCAGCTTAGGGATCCCCGGGACAGGGGTCCAAGAGACCCAGTACTTC	CASSLGIPGTGVQETQYF
NA	TRBJ2-7	TRBD2	TRBV7-9	TGTGCCAGCAGCCTTCTAGCGGGGCACGGTTGGGAGCAGTACTTC	CASSLLAGHGWEQYF
NA	TRBJ2-1	TRBD2	TRBV19	TGTGCCAGTACCCTTACCGGGACTAGCGGATCCAATGAGCAGTTCTTC	CASTLTGTSGSNEQFF
NA	TRBJ1-4	NA	TRBV9	TGTGCCAGCACCCCAGGCCCGGGACACTCTAATGAAAAACTGTTTTTT	CASTPGPGHSNEKLFF
NA	TRBJ1-1	NA	TRBV6-4	TGTGCCAGCTCCCAGGGTCAGCTGAACACTGAAGCTTTCTTT	CASSQGQLNTEAFF
NA	TRBJ2-5	NA	TRBV5-8	TGTGCCAGCAGCTTGGGGTTAAAGCCCCAAGAGACCCAGTACTTC	CASSLGLKPQETQYF
once	TRBJ2-7	TRBD1	TRBV6-6	TGTGCCAGCAGTTCGACAGGGGCCCAAAATGTGGGGGAGCAGTACTTC	CASSSTGAQNVGEQYF
few	TRBJ1-1	NA	TRBV29-1	TGCAGCGTTGTTGATCTCGGGGGAGCGGGCACTGAAGCTTTCTTT	CSVVDLGGAGTEAFF
NA	TRBJ2-5	TRBD2	TRBV4-1	TGCGCCAGCAGCCAAACCCTAGCGGGAGTAGAGACCCAGTACTTC	CASSQTLAGVETQYF
once	TRBJ2-5	NA	TRBV7-2	TGTGCCAGCAGCTCCCCGGGACGAATTCGAGAGACCCAGTACTTC	CASSSPGRIRETQYF
NA	TRBJ2-1	NA	TRBV7-8	TGTGCCAGCAGCTTAGCGTACCGGAACAACAATGAGCAGTTCTTC	CASSLAYRNNNEQFF
NA	TRBJ2-6	NA	TRBV6-2/TRBV6-3	TGTGCCAGCAGAAACAGGCTCGGCTTGGTCCTGACTTTC	CASRNRLGLVLTF
NA	TRBJ2-3	NA	TRBV7-6	TGTGCCAGCAGCTTGGGGAGGTGGGGGGAGCCAGATACGCAGTATTTT	CASSLGRWGEPDTQYF
NA	TRBJ1-1	NA	TRBV6-4	TGTGCCAGCAGTGAAAGCGGGAAGAACACTGAAGCTTTCTTT	CASSESGKNTEAFF
NA	TRBJ1-1	NA	TRBV7-2	TGTGCCAGCAGCTGGGACGGGGGAACGAACACTGAAGCTTTCTTT	CASSWDGGTNTEAFF
NA	TRBJ1-6	NA	TRBV5-1	TGCGCCAGCAGCCATGGGGTCGGGAATTCACCCCTCCACTTT	CASSHGVGNSPLHF
NA	TRBJ2-1	TRBD1	TRBV20-1	TGCAGTGCCCAGCAGGGGGCGAGCTCCTACAATGAGCAGTTCTTC	CSAQQGASSYNEQFF
many	TRBJ2-3	TRBD1	TRBV5-1	TGCGCCAGCAGCTTGGGGGACAGGGGGCCATTGGGCACAGATACGCAGTATTTT	CASSLGDRGPLGTDTQYF
few	TRBJ2-3	NA	TRBV25-1	TGTGCCAGGGCGGCTGGGGGGCGGGCAGATACGCAGTATTTT	CARAAGGRADTQYF
NA	TRBJ2-1	NA	TRBV7-2	TGTGCCAGCAGCTTTAAGGGGGAGACCCAGTTCTTC	CASSFKGETQFF
few	TRBJ2-3	NA	TRBV10-3	TGTGCCATCAGTGGGGGGCCCGCGACAGATACGCAGTATTTT	CAISGGPATDTQYF
many	TRBJ2-7	TRBD2	TRBV20-1	TGCAGTGCTAGTGCGGGGGGCAGTTACGAGCAGTACTTC	CSASAGGSYEQYF
few	TRBJ2-7	NA	TRBV24-1	TGTGCCACCAGTGATTCCGAGACAGGATACGAGCAGTACTTC	CATSDSETGYEQYF
NA	TRBJ2-1	TRBD2	TRBV5-4	TGTGCCAGCAACCCCGGACTAGCGGTCAACAATGAGCAGTTCTTC	CASNPGLAVNNEQFF
many	TRBJ2-7	NA	TRBV4-3	TGCGCCAGCAGCCAAGCAAGGGGGAGGCTCTACGAGCAGTACTTC	CASSQARGRLYEQYF
many	TRBJ2-1	NA	TRBV2	TGTGCCAGCAAAAGGGGGATCAATGAGCAGTTCTTC	CASKRGINEQFF
NA	TRBJ2-7	TRBD1	TRBV6-2/TRBV6-3	TGTGCCAGCAGATCCTCCCCCGGACAGGGGTCCTACGAGCAGTACTTC	CASRSSPGQGSYEQYF